This T cell receptor (beta chain) stems from a study of human T cells and chemical hapten exposure. Study background: Affected patients, primarily female, had alopecia areata, totalis or universalis.

V was cut by 1 base and J by 8 bases, with 19 bases left in between. The CDR3 extends over 16 amino acids. Per germline, CDR1 SGHTA and CDR2 FQGNSA. Authors' processing steps: Sequenced samples showed a median of approximately 96,000 TCRs each, with counts running from about 20,000 to 690,000. One entry per CDR3 protein, called by TCRdb with MiXCR from the RACE reads. The V and J calls and clone size are TCRdb's, not the authors'. The data hold roughly 88,000 distinct CDR3 sequences, with roughly 8.8% observed a single time. Time point of the sample: pre-sensitization, week 0. Treatment meaning: therapeutic diphenylcyclopropenone sensitization with weekly scalp DPC. Study-wide findings and caveats: Donors in the study had alopecia, meaning their immune response may differ from healthy people's. Significantly more large CDR3 similarity clusters were formed by expanded TCRs than by controls.

This clonotype was picked up a small number of times. Its antigen is not identified. The specimen was whole blood, collected in connection with sensitization to the hapten diphenylcyclopropenone (DPC). The source of this sequence is a woman between 40 and 55 years old with alopecia areata. Some clones in this sample may be carry-over from other donors' samples. This chain uses TRBV7-2 with TRBJ2-3, with TRBD1 as a possible D gene (6 bases). CDR3 coding DNA: TGTGCCAGCAGCTTAGAGCCGGCCGTCAAAGGGGGTACGCAGTATTTT. Amino acid sequence: CASSLEPAVKGGTQYF. Full variable domain (rest looked up from reference TRBV7-2 and TRBJ2-3): GAGVSQSPSNKVTEKGKDVELRCDPISGHTALYWYRQSLGQGLEFLIYFQGNSAPDKSGLPSDRFSAERTGGSVSTLTIQRTQQEDSAVYLCASSLEPAVKGGTQYFGPGTRLTVL.